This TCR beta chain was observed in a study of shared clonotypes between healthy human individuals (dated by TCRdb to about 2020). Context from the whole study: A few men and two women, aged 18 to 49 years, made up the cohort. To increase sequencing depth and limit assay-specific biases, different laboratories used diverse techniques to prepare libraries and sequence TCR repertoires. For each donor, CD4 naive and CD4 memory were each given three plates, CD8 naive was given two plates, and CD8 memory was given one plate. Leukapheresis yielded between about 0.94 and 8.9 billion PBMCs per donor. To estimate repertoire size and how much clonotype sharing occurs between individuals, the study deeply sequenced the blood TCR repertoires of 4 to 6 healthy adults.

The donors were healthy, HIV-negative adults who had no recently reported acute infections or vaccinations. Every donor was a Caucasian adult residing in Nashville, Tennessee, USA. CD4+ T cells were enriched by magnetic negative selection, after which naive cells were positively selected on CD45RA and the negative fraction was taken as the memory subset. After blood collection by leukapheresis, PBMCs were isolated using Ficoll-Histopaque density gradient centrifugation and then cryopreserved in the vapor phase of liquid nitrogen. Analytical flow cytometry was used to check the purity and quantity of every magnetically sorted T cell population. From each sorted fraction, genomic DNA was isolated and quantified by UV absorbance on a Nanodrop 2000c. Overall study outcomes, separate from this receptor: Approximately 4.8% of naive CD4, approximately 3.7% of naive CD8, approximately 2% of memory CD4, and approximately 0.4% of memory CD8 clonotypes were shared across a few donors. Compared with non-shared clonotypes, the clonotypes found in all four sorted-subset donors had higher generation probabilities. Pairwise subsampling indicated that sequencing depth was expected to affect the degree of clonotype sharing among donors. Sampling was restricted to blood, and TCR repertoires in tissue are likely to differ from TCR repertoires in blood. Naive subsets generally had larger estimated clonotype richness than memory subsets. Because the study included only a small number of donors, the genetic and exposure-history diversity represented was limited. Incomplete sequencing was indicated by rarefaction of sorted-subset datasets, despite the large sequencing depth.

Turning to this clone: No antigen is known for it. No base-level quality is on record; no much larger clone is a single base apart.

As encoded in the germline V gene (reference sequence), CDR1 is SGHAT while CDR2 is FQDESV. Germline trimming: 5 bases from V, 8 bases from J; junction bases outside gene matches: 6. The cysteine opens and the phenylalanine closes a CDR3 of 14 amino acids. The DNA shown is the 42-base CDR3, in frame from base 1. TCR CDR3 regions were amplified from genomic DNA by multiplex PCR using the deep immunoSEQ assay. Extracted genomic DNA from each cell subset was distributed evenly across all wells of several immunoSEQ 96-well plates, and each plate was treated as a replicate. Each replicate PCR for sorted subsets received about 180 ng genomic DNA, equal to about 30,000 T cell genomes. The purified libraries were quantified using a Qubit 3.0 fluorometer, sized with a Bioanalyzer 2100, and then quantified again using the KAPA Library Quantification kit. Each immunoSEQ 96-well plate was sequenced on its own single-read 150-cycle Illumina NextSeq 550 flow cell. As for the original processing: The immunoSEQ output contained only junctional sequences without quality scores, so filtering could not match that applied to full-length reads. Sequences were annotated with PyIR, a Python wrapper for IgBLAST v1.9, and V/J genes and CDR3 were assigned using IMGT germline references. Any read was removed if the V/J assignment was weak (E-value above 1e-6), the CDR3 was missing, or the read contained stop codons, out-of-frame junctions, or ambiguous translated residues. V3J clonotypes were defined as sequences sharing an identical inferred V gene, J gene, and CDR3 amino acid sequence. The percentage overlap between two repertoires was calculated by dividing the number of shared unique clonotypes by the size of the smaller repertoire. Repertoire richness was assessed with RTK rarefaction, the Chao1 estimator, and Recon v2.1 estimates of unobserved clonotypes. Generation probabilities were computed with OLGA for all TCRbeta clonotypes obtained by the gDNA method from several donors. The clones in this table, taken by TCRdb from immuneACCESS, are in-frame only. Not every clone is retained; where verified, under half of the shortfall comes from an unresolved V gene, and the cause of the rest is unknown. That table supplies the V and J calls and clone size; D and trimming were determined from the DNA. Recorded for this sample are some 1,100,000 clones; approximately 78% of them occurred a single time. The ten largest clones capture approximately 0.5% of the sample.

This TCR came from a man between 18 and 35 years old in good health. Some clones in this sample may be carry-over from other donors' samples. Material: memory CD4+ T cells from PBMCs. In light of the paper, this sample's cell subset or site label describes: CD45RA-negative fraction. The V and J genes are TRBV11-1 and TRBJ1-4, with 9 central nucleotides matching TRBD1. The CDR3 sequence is CASSQGQGNEKLFF. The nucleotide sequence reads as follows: TGTGCCAGCAGCCAAGGACAGGGGAACGAAAAACTGTTTTTT.